The 32 T cell receptor beta chains reported below all come from one sample, sequenced in a study of T cells in Graves' hyperthyroidism and ophthalmopathy. It was RNA transcripts that yielded the amplified TCR beta CDR3 regions. When the TCR CDR3 underwent first-round RT-PCR, the HTBI primer set was used. A single record per CDR3 protein comes from TCRdb applying MiXCR to the multiplex PCR reads. The sample lists hundreds of thousands of distinct CDR3 sequences; 35% to 45% were seen once. The sequencing input was blood. All receptors derive from a man aged 18-30 years with Graves' hyperthyroidism.

The chain joins TRBV20-1 to TRBJ1-4; TRBD1 might be the D (6 bases). Germline-derived CDR1 and CDR2 are DFQATT and SNEGSKA (reference sequence). CDR3 length: 12 residues. V was cut by 2 bases and J by 8 bases, with 9 bases left in between. The CDR3 loop reads CSARRGTEKLFF. Written as DNA, the CDR3 is TGCAGTGCTAGAAGGGGGACCGAAAAACTGTTTTTT.

In its sample, this clonotype was seen many times. The V and J genes are TRBV2 and TRBJ2-7, with D possibly being TRBD1 (6 bases). There are 15 residues in the CDR3. The germline V and J ends were trimmed by 4 bases and 0 bases, with 13 bases remaining between them. Germline V CDR1 and CDR2: SNHLY, FYNNEI. Written as DNA, the CDR3 is TGTGCCAGCAGTGCCTTTGGGACATACTCCTACGAGCAGTACTTC. Translated: CASSAFGTYSYEQYF.

There are a few counts of this clonotype. V gene TRBV20-1 combines with J gene TRBJ1-2; 11 bases map to TRBD1. J gave up 7 bases and V 2 bases, and 12 bases lay outside the gene matches. Germline-derived CDR1 and CDR2 are DFQATT and SNEGSKA (reference sequence). The CDR3 consists of 16 residues. CDR3 residues: CSARPTDRGRFSGYTF. The DNA for the CDR3 is TGCAGTGCTAGACCTACGGACAGGGGGCGATTTTCTGGCTACACCTTC.

V gene TRBV20-1 combines with J gene TRBJ1-1; 7 positions agree with TRBD1. V was clipped by 1 base and J by 5 bases; unmatched bases: 7. This CDR3 comprises 14 residues. Germline values: CDR1 DFQATT, CDR2 SNEGSKA (reference sequence). CDR3 sequence (DNA): TGCAGTGCTAGAGTAAGGGGGCGAGGGACTGAAGCTTTCTTT. Encoded protein: CSARVRGRGTEAFF.

This sequence joins TRBV25-1 and TRBJ1-1; 7 bases line up with TRBD1. The germline CDR1 and CDR2 sequences are MGHDK and SYGVNS. The CDR3 contains 15 residues. The V and J ends lost 8 bases and 1 base, in that order; junction bases with no gene match: 10. The CDR3 protein is CASSLGTAANTEAFF. The DNA for the CDR3 is TGTGCCAGCTCACTAGGGACAGCTGCGAACACTGAAGCTTTCTTT.

This chain's CDR3 is CASSTAGTYEQYF. CDR3 sequence (DNA): TGCGCCAGCAGCACAGCCGGGACCTACGAGCAGTACTTC. The rearrangement links TRBV5-1 to TRBJ2-7; TRBD2 might be the D (5 bases). CDR1 SGHRS and CDR2 YFSETQ come from the germline V gene. With 4 bases removed from V and 2 bases from J, the gap between germline ends came to 10 bases. The CDR3 is made up of 13 amino acids.

This clonotype has more than one count but fewer than ten. V gene TRBV19 combines with J gene TRBJ1-3; no clear D. The CDR3 runs to 12 residues. Germline V gene data show CDR1 as LNHDA and CDR2 as SQIVND (reference sequence). The germline V and J ends were trimmed by 4 bases and 3 bases, with 4 bases remaining between them. The DNA for the CDR3 is TGTGCCAGTAGTAAGAGTGGAAACACCATATATTTT. Translating gives CASSKSGNTIYF.

There are a few counts of this clonotype. At one boundary the junction diverges from the germline segment, which might be a read error. The rearrangement links TRBV12-3 or TRBV12-4 to TRBJ1-6; D may be TRBD1 (5 bases). The CDR3 loop spans 14 amino acids. CDR3 region: CASSLAEGNSPLHF. CDR3 sequence (DNA): TGTGCCAGCAGTCTAGCTGAGGGGAATTCACCCCTCCACTTT.

This clonotype was counted between two and nine times. This chain links TRBV4-1 with TRBJ2-7; no clear D gene. V was shortened by 0 bases and J by 3 bases, with 9 bases between the two germline ends. CDR3 size: 14 residues. Germline V gene lookup returns CDR1 MGHRA and CDR2 YSYEKL. In DNA form, the CDR3 reads TGCGCCAGCAGCCAAGATTGGAACCGCTACGAGCAGTACTTC. This encodes CASSQDWNRYEQYF.

The V gene is TRBV5-1, the J gene TRBJ1-6; 8 nucleotides match TRBD1. The V and J ends lost 3 bases and 6 bases, in that order; junction bases with no gene match: 5. This CDR3 is 15 amino acids long. Germline V CDR1 and CDR2: SGHRS, YFSETQ. CDR3 in DNA: TGCGCCAGCAGCTCCTGGGGACAGGCTAATTCACCCCTCCACTTT. This translates into CASSSWGQANSPLHF.

In regard to this clonotype: A much larger clone lies a single base off, so this may be a read error. V usage is TRBV2 and J usage is TRBJ2-7, with D possibly being TRBD1 (6 bases). V lost 7 bases and J lost 8, with 18 bases in between. CDR3 length: 13 amino acids. The germline V gene has CDR1 SNHLY and CDR2 FYNNEI. CDR3 coding DNA: TGTGCCAGCACCCCCGGGTCCAGGGACAAGCAGTACTTC. Amino acid sequence: CASTPGSRDKQYF.

The genes are TRBV6-1 and TRBJ2-7; no clear D. Germline values: CDR1 MNHNS, CDR2 SASEGT. V was shortened by 5 bases and J by 7 bases, with 15 bases between the two germline ends. The CDR3 has 13 residues. DNA of the CDR3: TGTGCCAGCAGTTTTCCCCTAGACTCTGAGCAGTACTTC. This translates into CASSFPLDSEQYF.

The rearrangement joins TRBV12-3 or TRBV12-4 to TRBJ1-5, with D perhaps TRBD1 (6 bases). This CDR3 has 15 amino acids. Trimming took off 5 bases at V and 6 bases at J, with 17 bases between the two ends. This CDR3 is CASSPTGRVGQPQHF. The CDR3 nucleotides are TGTGCCAGCAGTCCTACAGGGAGGGTCGGTCAGCCCCAGCATTTT.

V and J are TRBV19 and TRBJ1-5; no clear D. The CDR3 covers 14 residues. Per germline, CDR1 LNHDA and CDR2 SQIVND (reference sequence). V lost 8 bases, J lost 4 bases, and 15 bases lay in between. CDR3 sequence (DNA): TGTGCCAGTCACGGCTATGGGAGGAATCAGCCCCAGCATTTT. Its protein product is CASHGYGRNQPQHF.

This chain links TRBV12-3 or TRBV12-4 with TRBJ2-5; the D gene could be TRBD1 or TRBD2 (5 bases each). The CDR3 is made up of 16 amino acids. V was cut by 5 bases and J by 4 bases, with 20 bases left in between. The CDR3, as DNA: TGTGCCAGCAGTCCAGAAGAGGGGACCGAGGGAGAGACCCAGTACTTC. Protein product: CASSPEEGTEGETQYF.

The CDR3 bases are TGTGCCAGTGCCGGGACAGGACTCTACGAGCAGTACTTC. Protein product: CASAGTGLYEQYF. The chain couples TRBV19 to TRBJ2-7; TRBD1 matches 8 bases. With 8 bases clipped from V and 3 bases from J, the junction kept 6 bases outside the gene matches. Germline loops: CDR1 LNHDA, CDR2 SQIVND (reference sequence). This CDR3 is 13 amino acids long. Supplemented by reference TRBV19 and TRBJ2-7, the full variable domain reads DGGITQSPKYLFRKEGQNVTLSCEQNLNHDAMYWYRQDPGQGLRLIYYSQIVNDFQKGDIAEGYSVSREKKESFPLTVTSAQKNPTAFYLCASAGTGLYEQYFGPGTRLTVT.

This clonotype turned up a few times. The V gene is TRBV14, the J gene TRBJ1-1; D uncertain. V was trimmed by 3 bases and J by 1 base, leaving 6 bases between them. CDR3 length: 13 amino acids. The germline CDR1 and CDR2 sequences are SGHDN and FVKESK. CDR3 loop: CASSHSRNTEAFF. Written as DNA, the CDR3 is TGTGCCAGCAGCCATAGTCGGAACACTGAAGCTTTCTTT.

This clonotype has ten or more counts. The chain has TRBV7-9 and TRBJ2-7, with D unclear. The V and J ends lost 8 bases and 1 base respectively, with 9 bases between them. The CDR3 is 12 amino acids. Germline V CDR1 and CDR2: SEHNR, FQNEAQ (reference sequence). CDR3: CASGRESYEQYF. The DNA of the CDR3 is TGTGCCAGCGGCCGAGAATCCTACGAGCAGTACTTC.

This chain joins TRBV6-5 and TRBJ1-5; D ambiguous. Germline-derived CDR1 and CDR2 are MNHEY and SVGAGI. Trimming left V 2 bases short and J 10 bases short, with 15 bases between. The CDR3 has 14 residues. CDR3 protein: CASSYVSRTPPQHF. The CDR3 region has the DNA TGTGCCAGCAGTTACGTCAGCCGGACGCCACCCCAGCATTTT.

Many counts were recorded for this clonotype. This chain uses TRBV25-1 with TRBJ2-5; 8 bases agree with TRBD1. The CDR3 spans 15 residues. Per germline, CDR1 MGHDK and CDR2 SYGVNS. V dropped 7 bases and J dropped 4; count of bases not matched to a gene: 11. CDR3 nucleotides: TGTGCCAGCAATTCAGGGGGCGAGGCGGGAGAGACCCAGTACTTC. This codes for CASNSGGEAGETQYF.

This clonotype occurred a few times. The chain links TRBV4-1 to TRBJ1-4, with D possibly TRBD1 on 5 matching bases. The ends were cut back, 4 bases at V and 8 bases at J, with 14 bases in the middle. This CDR3 contains 14 residues. Germline values: CDR1 MGHRA, CDR2 YSYEKL. The CDR3 protein is CASSLGRAMEKLFF. DNA for the CDR3: TGCGCCAGCAGCCTGGGCAGGGCCATGGAAAAACTGTTTTTT.

Many counts were recorded for this clonotype. The chain carries TRBV7-9 and TRBJ1-2, with D possibly matching TRBD1 (6 bases). V shed 1 base and J shed 8 bases, with 14 bases lying between them. Germline CDR1 and CDR2: SEHNR and FQNEAQ (reference sequence). The CDR3 contains 14 residues. The DNA for the CDR3 is TGTGCCAGCAGCTTAGACCTCCAGGGGTACGGCTACACCTTC. This translates into CASSLDLQGYGYTF.

The V call is TRBV6-2 or TRBV6-3, the J call TRBJ1-1, with D uncertain. Trimming cost V 0 bases and J 8 bases, with 10 bases left between them. Germline-derived CDR1 and CDR2 are MNHEY and SVGEGT. The CDR3 sequence is 13 residues long. Written as DNA, the CDR3 is TGTGCCAGCAGTTACTCGGACGGGGAAGAAGCTTTCTTT. Protein sequence: CASSYSDGEEAFF.

This clonotype was seen at least ten times. The chain couples TRBV2 to TRBJ1-5; possible D gene TRBD1, 5 bases. Germline lookup yields CDR1 SNHLY and CDR2 FYNNEI. Trimming pared 9 bases from V and 3 bases from J, leaving 18 bases between. CDR3 length: 15 residues. Written as DNA, the CDR3 is TGTGCCAGTGGAAGGACCCGGGACGACAATCAGCCCCAGCATTTT. Translated: CASGRTRDDNQPQHF.

At least ten counts were recorded for this clonotype. The chain uses TRBV29-1 and TRBJ2-7; 9 bases agree with TRBD1. The CDR3 runs 13 residues. The V gene end was trimmed by 1 base and the J gene end by 5 bases; junction bases not matched to a gene: 3. Germline CDR1 is SQVTM and CDR2 is ANQGSEA. DNA of the CDR3: TGCAGCGTTGAAGGAGACAGGGGGGACGAGCAGTACTTC. Residues: CSVEGDRGDEQYF.

Concerning this clonotype itself: A junction end diverges from the germline sequence, so it may reflect a read error. The chain combines TRBV7-2 with TRBJ1-3, with D perhaps matching TRBD1 (5 bases). This CDR3 has 16 residues. CDR1 and CDR2 (germline): SGHTA, FQGNSA. For the CDR3, the DNA is TGTGTCAGCAGCCCCGAGAAGGGGATAGACGGAAACACCATATATTTT. Translating it yields CVSSPEKGIDGNTIYF. Full variable domain (missing parts from reference TRBV7-2 and TRBJ1-3): GAGVSQSPSNKVTEKGKDVELRCDPISGHTALYWYRQSLGQGLEFLIYFQGNSAPDKSGLPSDRFSAERTGGSVSTLTIQRTQQEDSAVYLCVSSPEKGIDGNTIYFGEGSWLTVV.

The genes are TRBV7-8 and TRBJ2-5; weak D call: TRBD2 (6 bases). This CDR3 has 15 residues. Germline V gene sequence: CDR1 SGHVS, CDR2 FQNEAQ. V was trimmed by 5 bases and J by 2 bases, leaving 15 bases between them. CDR3 DNA sequence: TGTGCCAGCAGCCTCACCGGGACTCTACAAGAGACCCAGTACTTC. This gives the protein CASSLTGTLQETQYF.

This clonotype was recorded a few times. J is TRBJ1-5 and V is TRBV20-1; D remains ambiguous. Germline V gene data show CDR1 as DFQATT and CDR2 as SNEGSKA (reference sequence). The germline V and J ends were trimmed by 3 bases and 0 bases, with 9 bases remaining between them. The CDR3 loop spans 14 amino acids. Written as DNA, the CDR3 is TGCAGTGCTAGCGACGGATCTAGCAATCAGCCCCAGCATTTT. Amino acid sequence: CSASDGSSNQPQHF.

The V gene is TRBV7-2, the J gene TRBJ2-7, with 9 bases matching TRBD2. The CDR3 covers 14 residues. Per germline, CDR1 SGHTA and CDR2 FQGNSA. Trimming cost V 5 bases and J 6 bases; bases outside gene matches: 8. The CDR3 DNA is TGTGCCAGCAGCGTTAGCGGGAGTTATAGCGAGCAGTACTTC. As protein: CASSVSGSYSEQYF.

J is TRBJ2-2 and V is TRBV6-4; maybe TRBD1 (6 bases). V was cut by 7 bases and J by 3 bases, with 9 bases left in between. The CDR3 runs to 13 residues. Germline V lookup: CDR1 MRHNA, CDR2 SNTAGT. The CDR3 is CASTSGDTGELFF. The DNA of the CDR3 is TGTGCCAGCACATCAGGGGACACCGGGGAGCTGTTTTTT.

This chain joins TRBV7-9 and TRBJ2-7, with D perhaps matching TRBD1 (6 bases). The CDR3 has 14 residues. Germline V gene data show CDR1 as SEHNR and CDR2 as FQNEAQ (reference sequence). The V end was cut by 5 bases, the J end by 2 bases, with 13 bases between. The CDR3 reads CASSRTELTYEQYF. The CDR3 DNA sequence: TGTGCCAGCAGCCGGACAGAGTTAACCTACGAGCAGTACTTC.

V gene TRBV19 combines with J gene TRBJ1-2; tentative D call: TRBD1 (5 bases). Germline V gene lookup returns CDR1 LNHDA and CDR2 SQIVND (reference sequence). CDR3 length: 10 residues. CDR3 loop: CARGTDGYTF. CDR3 nucleotide sequence: TGTGCTAGAGGGACGGATGGCTACACCTTC.